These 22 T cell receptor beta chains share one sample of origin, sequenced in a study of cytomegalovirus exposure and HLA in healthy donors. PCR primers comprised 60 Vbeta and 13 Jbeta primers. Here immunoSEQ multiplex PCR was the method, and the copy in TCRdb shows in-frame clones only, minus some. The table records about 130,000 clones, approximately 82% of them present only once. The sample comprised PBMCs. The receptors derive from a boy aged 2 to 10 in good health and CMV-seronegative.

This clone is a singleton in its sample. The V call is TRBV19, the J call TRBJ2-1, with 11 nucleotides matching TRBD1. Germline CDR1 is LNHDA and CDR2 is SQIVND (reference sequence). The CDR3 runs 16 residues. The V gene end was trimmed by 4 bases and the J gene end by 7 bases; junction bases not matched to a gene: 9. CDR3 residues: CASSTLGGQGGNEQFF. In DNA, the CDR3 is TGTGCCAGTAGTACACTGGGGGGACAGGGGGGGAATGAGCAGTTCTTC.

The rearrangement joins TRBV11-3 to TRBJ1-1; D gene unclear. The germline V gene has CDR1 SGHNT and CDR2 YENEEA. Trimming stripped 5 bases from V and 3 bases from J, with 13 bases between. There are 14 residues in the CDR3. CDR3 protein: CASSLRGLDTEAFF. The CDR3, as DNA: TGTGCCAGCAGCCTACGGGGTTTGGACACTGAAGCTTTCTTT.

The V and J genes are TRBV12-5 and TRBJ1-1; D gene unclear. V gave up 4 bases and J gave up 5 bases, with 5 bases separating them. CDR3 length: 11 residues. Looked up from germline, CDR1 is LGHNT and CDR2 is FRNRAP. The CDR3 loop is CASGYSTEAFF. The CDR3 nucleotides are TGTGCTAGTGGTTACTCAACTGAAGCTTTCTTT.

The CDR3 is CASSPEERVYEQYV. The DNA for the CDR3 is TGTGCCAGCTCACCAGAGGAACGGGTCTACGAGCAGTACGTC. V and J are TRBV18 and TRBJ2-7; D remains ambiguous. The CDR3 has 14 residues. Germline V gene sequence: CDR1 KGHSH, CDR2 LQKENI. V lost 2 bases and J 3 bases, leaving 11 bases between the germline ends.

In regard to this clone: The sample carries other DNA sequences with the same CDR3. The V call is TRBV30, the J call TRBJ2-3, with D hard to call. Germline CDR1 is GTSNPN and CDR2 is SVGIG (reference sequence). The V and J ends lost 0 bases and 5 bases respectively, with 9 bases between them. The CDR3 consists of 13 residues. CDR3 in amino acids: CAWSVRGRDTQYF. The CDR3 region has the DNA TGTGCCTGGAGTGTACGCGGTAGAGATACGCAGTATTTT.

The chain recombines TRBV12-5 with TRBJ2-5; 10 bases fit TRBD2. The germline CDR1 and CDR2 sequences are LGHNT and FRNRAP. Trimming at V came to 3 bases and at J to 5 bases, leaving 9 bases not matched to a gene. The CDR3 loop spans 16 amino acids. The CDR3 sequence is CASGLGVSGGRETQYF. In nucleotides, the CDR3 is TGTGCTAGTGGTTTAGGGGTTAGCGGGGGGCGGGAGACCCAGTACTTC.

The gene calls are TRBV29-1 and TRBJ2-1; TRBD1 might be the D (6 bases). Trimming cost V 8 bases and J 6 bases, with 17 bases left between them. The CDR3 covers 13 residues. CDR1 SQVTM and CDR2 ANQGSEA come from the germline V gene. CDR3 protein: CSLEGDTGNEQFF. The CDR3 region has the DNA TGCAGCCTAGAGGGGGACACTGGCAATGAGCAGTTCTTC.

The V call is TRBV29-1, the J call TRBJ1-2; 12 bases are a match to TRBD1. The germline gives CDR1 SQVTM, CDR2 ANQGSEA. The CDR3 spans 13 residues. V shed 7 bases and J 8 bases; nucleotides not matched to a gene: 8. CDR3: CSAPGQGAKGYTF. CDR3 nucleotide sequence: TGCAGCGCACCGGGACAGGGGGCGAAAGGCTACACCTTC.

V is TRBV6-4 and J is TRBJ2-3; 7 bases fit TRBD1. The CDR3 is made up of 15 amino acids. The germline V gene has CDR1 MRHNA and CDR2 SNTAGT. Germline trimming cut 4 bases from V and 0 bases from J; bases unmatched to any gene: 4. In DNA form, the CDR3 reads TGTGCCAGCAGTGCGGGACAGAGTAGCACAGATACGCAGTATTTT. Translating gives CASSAGQSSTDTQYF.

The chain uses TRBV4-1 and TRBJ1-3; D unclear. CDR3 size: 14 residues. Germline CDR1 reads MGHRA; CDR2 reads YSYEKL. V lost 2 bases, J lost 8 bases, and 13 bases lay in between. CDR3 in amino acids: CASSQLGGLDTIYF. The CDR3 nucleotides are TGCGCCAGCAGCCAACTGGGAGGCTTGGACACCATATATTTT.

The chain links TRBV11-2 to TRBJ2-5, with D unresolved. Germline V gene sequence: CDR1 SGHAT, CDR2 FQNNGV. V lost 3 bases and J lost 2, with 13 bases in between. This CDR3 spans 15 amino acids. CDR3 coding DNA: TGTGCCAGCAGCTTTCGAGCGCAATATCAAGAGACCCAGTACTTC. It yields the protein CASSFRAQYQETQYF. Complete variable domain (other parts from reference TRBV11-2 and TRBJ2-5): EAGVAQSPRYKIIEKRQSVAFWCNPISGHATLYWYQQILGQGPKLLIQFQNNGVVDDSQLPKDRFSAERLKGVDSTLKIQPAKLEDSAVYLCASSFRAQYQETQYFGPGTRLLVL.

The CDR3 DNA sequence: TGTGCCAGCAGCCGGGACATCTTTGTCAACTATGGCTACACCTTC. The encoded protein is CASSRDIFVNYGYTF. The genes are TRBV12-1 and TRBJ1-2; the D call in the table, TRBD1, was not verified against the DNA. TRBV12-1 represents a pseudogene. The CDR3 is made up of 15 amino acids.

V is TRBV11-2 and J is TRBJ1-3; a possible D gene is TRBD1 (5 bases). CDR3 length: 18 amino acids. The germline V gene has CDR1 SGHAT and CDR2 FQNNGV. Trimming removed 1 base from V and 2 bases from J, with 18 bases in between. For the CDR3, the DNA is TGTGCCAGCAGCTTAGCCCCCCCCGGCAGGGTAACTGGAAACACCATATATTTT. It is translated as CASSLAPPGRVTGNTIYF.

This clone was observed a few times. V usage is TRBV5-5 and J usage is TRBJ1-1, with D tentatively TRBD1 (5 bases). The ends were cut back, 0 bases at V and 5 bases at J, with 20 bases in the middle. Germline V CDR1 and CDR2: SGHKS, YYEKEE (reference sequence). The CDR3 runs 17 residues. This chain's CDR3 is CASSLGGSGTKETEAFF. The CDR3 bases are TGTGCCAGCAGCTTGGGAGGGAGCGGGACGAAGGAAACTGAAGCTTTCTTT.

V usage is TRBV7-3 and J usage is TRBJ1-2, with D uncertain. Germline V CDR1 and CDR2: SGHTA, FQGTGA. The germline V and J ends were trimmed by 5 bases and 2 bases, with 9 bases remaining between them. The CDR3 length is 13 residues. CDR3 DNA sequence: TGTGCCAGCAGCCCAACTTACAACTATGGCTACACCTTC. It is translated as CASSPTYNYGYTF.

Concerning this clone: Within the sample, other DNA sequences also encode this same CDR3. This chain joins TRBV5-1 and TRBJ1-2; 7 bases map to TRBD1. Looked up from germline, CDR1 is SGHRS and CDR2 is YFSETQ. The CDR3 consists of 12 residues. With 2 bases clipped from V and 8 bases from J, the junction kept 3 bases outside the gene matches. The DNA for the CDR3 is TGCGCCAGCAGCTTCGACAGGGCCGGCTACACCTTC. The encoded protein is CASSFDRAGYTF.

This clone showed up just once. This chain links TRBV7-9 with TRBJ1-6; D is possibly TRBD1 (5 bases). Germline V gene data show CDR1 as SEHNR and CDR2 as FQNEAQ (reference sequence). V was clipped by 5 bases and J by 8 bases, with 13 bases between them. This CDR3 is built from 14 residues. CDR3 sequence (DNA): TGTGCCAGCAGCCGGGGGGGGTTGGATTCACCCCTCCACTTT. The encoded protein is CASSRGGLDSPLHF.

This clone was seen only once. CDR3 bases: TGCGCCAGCAGCCCCTCTAGCGGGAGCTCCTACAATGAGCAGTTCTTC. Residues: CASSPSSGSSYNEQFF. This chain uses TRBV5-1 with TRBJ2-1; 10 nucleotides align to TRBD2. The CDR3 sequence is 16 residues long. Germline trimming cut 4 bases from V and 0 bases from J; bases unmatched to any gene: 4. Germline V lookup: CDR1 SGHRS, CDR2 YFSETQ. Based on the CDR3 plus reference TRBV5-1 and TRBJ2-1, the full variable domain is KAGVTQTPRYLIKTRGQQVTLSCSPISGHRSVSWYQQTPGQGLQFLFEYFSETQRNKGNFPGRFSGRQFSNSRSEMNVSTLELGDSALYLCASSPSSGSSYNEQFFGPGTRLTVL.

The CDR3 DNA sequence: TGCGCCAGCAGCCAAGGGACAGGACGCGAGCAGTACTTC. Amino acids: CASSQGTGREQYF. The gene calls are TRBV4-1 and TRBJ2-5; the match to TRBD1 covers 7 bases. The tail of the sequence fits TRBJ2-7 better, so the J call may be wrong. This CDR3 is 13 amino acids long. Looked up from germline, CDR1 is MGHRA and CDR2 is YSYEKL.

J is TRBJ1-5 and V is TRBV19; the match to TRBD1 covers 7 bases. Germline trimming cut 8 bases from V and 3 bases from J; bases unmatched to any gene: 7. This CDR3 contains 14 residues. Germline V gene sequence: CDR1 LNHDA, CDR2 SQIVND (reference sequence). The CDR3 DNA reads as TGTGCCAGTGGGATGGGACAGTTCAATCAGCCCCAGCATTTT. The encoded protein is CASGMGQFNQPQHF.

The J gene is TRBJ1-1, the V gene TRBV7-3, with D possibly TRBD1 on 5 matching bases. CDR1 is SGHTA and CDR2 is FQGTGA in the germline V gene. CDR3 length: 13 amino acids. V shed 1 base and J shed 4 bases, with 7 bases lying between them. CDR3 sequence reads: CASSLRQGTEAFF. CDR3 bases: TGTGCCAGCAGCTTAAGGCAGGGCACTGAAGCTTTCTTT. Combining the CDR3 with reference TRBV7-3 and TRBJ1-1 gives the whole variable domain GAGVSQTPSNKVTEKGKYVELRCDPISGHTALYWYRQSLGQGPEFLIYFQGTGAADDSGLPNDRFFAVRPEGSVSTLKIQRTERGDSAVYLCASSLRQGTEAFFGQGTRLTVV.

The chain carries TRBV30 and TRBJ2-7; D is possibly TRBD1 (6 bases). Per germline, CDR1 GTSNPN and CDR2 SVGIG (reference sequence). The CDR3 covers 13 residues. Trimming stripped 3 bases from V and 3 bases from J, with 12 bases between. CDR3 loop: CAWRDSTIYEQYF. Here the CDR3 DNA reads TGTGCCTGGAGGGACAGCACAATCTACGAGCAGTACTTC.